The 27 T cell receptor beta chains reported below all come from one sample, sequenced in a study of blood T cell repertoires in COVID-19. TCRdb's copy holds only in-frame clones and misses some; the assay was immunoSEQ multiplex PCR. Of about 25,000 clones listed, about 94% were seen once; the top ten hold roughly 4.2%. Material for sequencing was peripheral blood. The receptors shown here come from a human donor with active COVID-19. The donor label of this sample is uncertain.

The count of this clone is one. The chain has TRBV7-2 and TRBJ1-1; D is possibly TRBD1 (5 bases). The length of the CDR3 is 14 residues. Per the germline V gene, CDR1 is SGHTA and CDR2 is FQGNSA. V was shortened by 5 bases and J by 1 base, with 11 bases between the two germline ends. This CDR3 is CASSRRVQNTEAFF. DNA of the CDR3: TGTGCCAGCAGCCGCAGGGTGCAGAACACTGAAGCTTTCTTT.

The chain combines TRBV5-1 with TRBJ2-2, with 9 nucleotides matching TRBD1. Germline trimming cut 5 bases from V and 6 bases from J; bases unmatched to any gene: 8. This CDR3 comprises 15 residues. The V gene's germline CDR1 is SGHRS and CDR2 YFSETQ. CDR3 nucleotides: TGCGCCAGCAGATCACAGGGGGCCCAGGCCGGGGAGCTGTTTTTT. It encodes CASRSQGAQAGELFF.

CDR3 nucleotides: TGTGCCAGTAGTATAGATCGGGGGGTTAGCTCCTACAATGAGCAGTTCTTC. Protein: CASSIDRGVSSYNEQFF. The rearrangement uses TRBV19 and TRBJ2-1, with 7 bases lining up with TRBD2. With 0 bases clipped from V and 0 bases from J, the junction kept 5 bases outside the gene matches. The CDR3 consists of 17 residues. Germline V gives CDR1 LNHDA, CDR2 SQIVND (reference sequence).

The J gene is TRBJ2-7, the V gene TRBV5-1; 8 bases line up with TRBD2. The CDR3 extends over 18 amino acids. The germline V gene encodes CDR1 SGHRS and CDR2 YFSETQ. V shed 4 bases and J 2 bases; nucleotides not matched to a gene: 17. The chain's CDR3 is CASSLTSASGSVAYEQYF. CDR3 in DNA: TGCGCCAGCAGCCTGACATCGGCGAGCGGGAGTGTCGCCTACGAGCAGTACTTC.

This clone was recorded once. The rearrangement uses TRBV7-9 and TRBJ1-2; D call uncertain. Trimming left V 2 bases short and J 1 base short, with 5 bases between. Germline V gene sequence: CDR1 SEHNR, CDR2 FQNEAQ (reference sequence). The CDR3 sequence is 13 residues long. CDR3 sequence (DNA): TGTGCCAGCAGCTTACTAGATAACTATGGCTACACCTTC. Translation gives CASSLLDNYGYTF.

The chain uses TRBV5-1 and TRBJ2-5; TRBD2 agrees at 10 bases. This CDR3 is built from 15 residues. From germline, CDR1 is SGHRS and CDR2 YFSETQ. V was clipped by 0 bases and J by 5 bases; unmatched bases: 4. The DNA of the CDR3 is TGCGCCAGCAGCTTGGGACTAGCGGGTGGGGAGACCCAGTACTTC. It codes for CASSLGLAGGETQYF.

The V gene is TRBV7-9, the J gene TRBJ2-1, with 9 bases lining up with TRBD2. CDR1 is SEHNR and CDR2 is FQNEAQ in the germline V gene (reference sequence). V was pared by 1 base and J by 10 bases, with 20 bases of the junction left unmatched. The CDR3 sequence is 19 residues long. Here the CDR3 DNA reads TGTGCCAGCAGCTTAGTGAGCGGGGGGCCTGGGACCCGTCTCCTGGAGCAGTTCTTC. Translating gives CASSLVSGGPGTRLLEQFF.

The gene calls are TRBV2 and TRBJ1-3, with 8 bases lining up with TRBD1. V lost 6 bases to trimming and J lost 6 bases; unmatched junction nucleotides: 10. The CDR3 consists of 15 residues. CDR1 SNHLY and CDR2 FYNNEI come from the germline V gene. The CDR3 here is CASSRIGQGTNTIYF. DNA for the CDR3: TGTGCCAGCAGCAGAATAGGACAGGGAACAAACACCATATATTTT.

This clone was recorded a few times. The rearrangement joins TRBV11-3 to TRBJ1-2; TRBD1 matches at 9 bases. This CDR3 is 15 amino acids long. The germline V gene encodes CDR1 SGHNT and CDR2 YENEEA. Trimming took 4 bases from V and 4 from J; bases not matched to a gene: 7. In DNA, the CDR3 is TGTGCCAGCAGCTCAGGTGTACAGGGGGCCTATGGCTACACCTTC. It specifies CASSSGVQGAYGYTF.

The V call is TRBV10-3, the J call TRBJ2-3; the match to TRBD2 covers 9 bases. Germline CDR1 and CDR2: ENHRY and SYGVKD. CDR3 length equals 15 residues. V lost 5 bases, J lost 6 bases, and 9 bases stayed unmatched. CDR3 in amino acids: CAISNLAGPGDTQYF. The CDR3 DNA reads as TGTGCCATCAGTAACCTAGCGGGACCGGGGGATACGCAGTATTTT.

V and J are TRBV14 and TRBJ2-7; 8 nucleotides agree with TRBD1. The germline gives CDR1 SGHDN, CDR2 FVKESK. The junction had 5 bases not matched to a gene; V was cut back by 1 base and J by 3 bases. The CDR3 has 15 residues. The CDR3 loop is CASSQVRGLSYEQYF. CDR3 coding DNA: TGTGCCAGCAGCCAAGTCAGGGGGCTAAGCTACGAGCAGTACTTC.

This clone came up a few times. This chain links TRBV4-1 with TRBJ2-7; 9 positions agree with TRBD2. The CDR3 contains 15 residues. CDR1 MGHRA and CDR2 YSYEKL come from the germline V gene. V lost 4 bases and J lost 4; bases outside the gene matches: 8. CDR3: CASSPIAGVGYEQYF. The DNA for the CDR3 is TGCGCCAGCAGCCCTATAGCGGGAGTCGGTTACGAGCAGTACTTC.

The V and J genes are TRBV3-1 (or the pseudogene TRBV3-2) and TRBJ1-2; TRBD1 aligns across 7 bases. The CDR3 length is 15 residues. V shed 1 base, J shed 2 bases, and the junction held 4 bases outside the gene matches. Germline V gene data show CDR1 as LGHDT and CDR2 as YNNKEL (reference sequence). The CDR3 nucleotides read TGTGCCAGCAGCCAAGGGGGGACAGCAAACTATGGCTACACCTTC. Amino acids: CASSQGGTANYGYTF.

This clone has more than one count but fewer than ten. CDR3 coding DNA: TGTGCCAGCAGCTTAGCCGTAGACAGGCTTAATTCACCCCTCCACTTT. It is translated as CASSLAVDRLNSPLHF. The rearrangement links TRBV7-9 to TRBJ1-6, with D tentatively TRBD1 (6 bases). The CDR3 contains 16 residues. From germline, CDR1 is SEHNR and CDR2 FQNEAQ (reference sequence). The ends were cut back, 0 bases at V and 6 bases at J, with 12 bases in the middle.

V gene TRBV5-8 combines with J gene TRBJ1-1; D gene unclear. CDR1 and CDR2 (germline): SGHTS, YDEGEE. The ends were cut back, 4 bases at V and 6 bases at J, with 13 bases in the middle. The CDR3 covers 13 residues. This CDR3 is CASSRGVSPEAFF. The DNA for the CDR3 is TGTGCCAGCAGCCGGGGAGTTAGCCCTGAAGCTTTCTTT.

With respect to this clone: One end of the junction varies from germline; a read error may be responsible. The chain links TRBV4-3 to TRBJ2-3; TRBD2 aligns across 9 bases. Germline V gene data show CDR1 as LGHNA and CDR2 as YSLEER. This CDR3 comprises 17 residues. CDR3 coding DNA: TGCGCCAGCAGCCAAGGCCGGGATAGCGGGGGCACGGATACGCAGTATTTT. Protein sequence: CASSQGRDSGGTDTQYF.

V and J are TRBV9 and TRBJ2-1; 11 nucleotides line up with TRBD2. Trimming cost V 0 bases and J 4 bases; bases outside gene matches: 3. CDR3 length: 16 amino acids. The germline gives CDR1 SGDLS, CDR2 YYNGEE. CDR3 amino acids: CASSVGLAGGYNEQFF. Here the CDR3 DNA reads TGTGCCAGCAGCGTAGGCCTAGCGGGGGGTTACAATGAGCAGTTCTTC.

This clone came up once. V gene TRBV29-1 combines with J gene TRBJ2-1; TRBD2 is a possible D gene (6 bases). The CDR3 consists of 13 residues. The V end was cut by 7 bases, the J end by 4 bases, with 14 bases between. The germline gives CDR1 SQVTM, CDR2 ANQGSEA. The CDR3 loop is CSEGGNGYNEQFF. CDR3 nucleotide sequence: TGCAGCGAAGGCGGGAATGGTTACAATGAGCAGTTCTTC.

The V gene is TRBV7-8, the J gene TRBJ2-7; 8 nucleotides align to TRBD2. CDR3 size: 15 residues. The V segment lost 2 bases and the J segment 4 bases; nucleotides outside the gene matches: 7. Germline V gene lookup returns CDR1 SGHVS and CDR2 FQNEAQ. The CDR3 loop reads CASSLSGGDTYEQYF. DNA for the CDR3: TGTGCCAGCAGCTTATCGGGGGGGGACACTTACGAGCAGTACTTC.

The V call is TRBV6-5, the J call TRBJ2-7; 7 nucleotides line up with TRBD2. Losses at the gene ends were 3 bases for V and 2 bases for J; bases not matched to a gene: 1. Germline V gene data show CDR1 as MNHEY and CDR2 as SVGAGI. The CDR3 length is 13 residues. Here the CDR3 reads CASSYREAYEQYF. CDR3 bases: TGTGCCAGCAGTTATCGGGAGGCCTACGAGCAGTACTTC.

The CDR3 region is CSVEDGPEPFPDTQYF. The CDR3, as DNA: TGCAGCGTTGAAGATGGGCCCGAACCCTTCCCAGATACGCAGTATTTT. This chain uses TRBV29-1 with TRBJ2-3; unclear D gene. V shed 0 bases and J shed 4 bases, with 17 bases lying between them. Germline V gene data show CDR1 as SQVTM and CDR2 as ANQGSEA. This CDR3 has 16 amino acids.

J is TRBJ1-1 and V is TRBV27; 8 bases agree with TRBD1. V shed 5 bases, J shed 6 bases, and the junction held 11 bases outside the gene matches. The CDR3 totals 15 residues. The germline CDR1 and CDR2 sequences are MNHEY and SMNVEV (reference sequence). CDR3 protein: CASSTRWTGSPEAFF. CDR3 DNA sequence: TGTGCCAGCAGTACAAGGTGGACAGGGTCTCCTGAAGCTTTCTTT.

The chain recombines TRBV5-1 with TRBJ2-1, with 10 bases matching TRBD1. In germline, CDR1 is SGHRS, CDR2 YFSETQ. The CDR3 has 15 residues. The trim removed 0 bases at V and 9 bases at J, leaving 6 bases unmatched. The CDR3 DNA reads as TGCGCCAGCAGCTTGGCGATGGGGGACAGGGGTGAGCAGTTCTTC. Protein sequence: CASSLAMGDRGEQFF.

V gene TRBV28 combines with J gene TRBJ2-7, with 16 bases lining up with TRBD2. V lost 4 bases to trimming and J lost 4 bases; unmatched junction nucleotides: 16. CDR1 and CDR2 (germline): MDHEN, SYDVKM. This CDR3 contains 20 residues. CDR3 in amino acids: CASSYTGTSGRARVPYEQYF. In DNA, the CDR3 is TGTGCCAGCAGTTACACCGGGACTAGCGGGAGGGCAAGGGTCCCATACGAGCAGTACTTC.

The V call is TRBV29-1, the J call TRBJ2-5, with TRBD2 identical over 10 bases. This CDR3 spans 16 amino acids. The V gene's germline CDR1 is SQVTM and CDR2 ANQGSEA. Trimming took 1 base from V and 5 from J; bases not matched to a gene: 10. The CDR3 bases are TGCAGCGTTGAAGCCGTTCGAGCGGGGGGGCCTGAGACCCAGTACTTC. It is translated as CSVEAVRAGGPETQYF.

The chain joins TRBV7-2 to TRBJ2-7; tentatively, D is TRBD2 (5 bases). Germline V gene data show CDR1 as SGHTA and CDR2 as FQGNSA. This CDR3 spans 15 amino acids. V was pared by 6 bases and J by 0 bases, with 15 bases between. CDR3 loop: CASSITAGNSYEQYF. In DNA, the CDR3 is TGTGCCAGCAGTATAACCGCCGGGAACTCCTACGAGCAGTACTTC.

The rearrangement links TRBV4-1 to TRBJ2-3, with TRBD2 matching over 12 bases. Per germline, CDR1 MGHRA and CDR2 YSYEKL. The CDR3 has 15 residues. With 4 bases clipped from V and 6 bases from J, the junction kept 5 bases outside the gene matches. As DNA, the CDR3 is TGCGCCAGCAGCCCCCAAGGGACTAGCGGGGATACGCAGTATTTT. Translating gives CASSPQGTSGDTQYF.